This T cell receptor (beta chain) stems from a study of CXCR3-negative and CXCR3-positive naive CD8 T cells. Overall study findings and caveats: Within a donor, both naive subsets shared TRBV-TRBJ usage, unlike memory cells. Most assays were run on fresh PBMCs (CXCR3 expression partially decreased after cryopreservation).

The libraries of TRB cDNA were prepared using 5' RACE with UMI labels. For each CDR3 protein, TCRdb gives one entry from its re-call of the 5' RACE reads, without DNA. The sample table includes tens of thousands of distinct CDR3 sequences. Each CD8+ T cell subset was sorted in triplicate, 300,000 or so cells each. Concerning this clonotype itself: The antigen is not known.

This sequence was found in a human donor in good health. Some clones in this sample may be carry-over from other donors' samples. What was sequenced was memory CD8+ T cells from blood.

This chain's CDR3 is CASSLGPSTDTQYF. The V call is TRBV5-5, the J call TRBJ2-3. The germline gives CDR1 SGHKS, CDR2 YYEKEE (reference sequence). This CDR3 has 14 residues.